This T cell receptor beta chain is from a study of siplizumab effects on memory and regulatory T cells. J was trimmed by 0 bases and V by 0 bases; bases with no gene match: 0. Germline lookup yields CDR1 KGHSH and CDR2 LQKENI. CDR3 length equals 17 residues. Method: immunoSEQ multiplex PCR; TCRdb's copy keeps in-frame clones and lacks some. The sample shows more than 85,000 clones, just under 90% of them seen only once. This TCR was recovered from a human donor in good health. V usage is TRBV18 and J usage is TRBJ2-1, with 12 bases aligning to TRBD2. The sequencing input was CD4+ T cells sorted from blood. CDR3 sequence: CASSPPTSGGSYNEQFF. For the CDR3, the DNA is TGTGCCAGCTCACCACCGACTAGCGGGGGCTCCTACAATGAGCAGTTCTTC.